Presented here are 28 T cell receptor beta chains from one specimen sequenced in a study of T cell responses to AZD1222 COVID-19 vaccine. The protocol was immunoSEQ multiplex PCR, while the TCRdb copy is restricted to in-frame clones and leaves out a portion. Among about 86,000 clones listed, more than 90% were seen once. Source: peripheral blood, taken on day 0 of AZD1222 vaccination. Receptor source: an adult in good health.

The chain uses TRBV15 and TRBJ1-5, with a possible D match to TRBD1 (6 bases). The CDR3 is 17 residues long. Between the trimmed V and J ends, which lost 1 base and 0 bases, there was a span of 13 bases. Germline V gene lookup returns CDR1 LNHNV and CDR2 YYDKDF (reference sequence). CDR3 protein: CATSRGGGGYSNQPQHF. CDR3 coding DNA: TGTGCCACCAGCAGAGGAGGAGGGGGTTATAGCAATCAGCCCCAGCATTTT.

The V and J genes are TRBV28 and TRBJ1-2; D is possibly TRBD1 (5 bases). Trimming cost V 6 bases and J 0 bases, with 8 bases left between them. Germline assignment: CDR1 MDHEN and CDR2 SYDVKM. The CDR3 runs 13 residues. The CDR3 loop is CASRATANYGYTF. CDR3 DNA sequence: TGTGCCAGCAGGGCGACAGCTAACTATGGCTACACCTTC.

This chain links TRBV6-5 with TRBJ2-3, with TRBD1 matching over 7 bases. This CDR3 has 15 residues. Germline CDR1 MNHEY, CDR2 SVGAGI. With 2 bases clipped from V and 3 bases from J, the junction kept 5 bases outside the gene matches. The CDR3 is CASSYVGTDTDTQYF. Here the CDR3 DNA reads TGTGCCAGCAGTTACGTCGGGACAGATACAGATACGCAGTATTTT.

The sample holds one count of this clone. CDR3 nucleotides: TGTGCCAGCAGCTTAGGGCGGAGGAATCAGCCCCAGCATTTT. As protein: CASSLGRRNQPQHF. The gene calls are TRBV13 and TRBJ1-5; no firm D call. The CDR3 has 14 amino acids. CDR1 is PRHDT, CDR2 FYEKMQ, per germline (reference sequence). Trimming took 0 bases from V and 4 from J, leaving 7 bases between them.

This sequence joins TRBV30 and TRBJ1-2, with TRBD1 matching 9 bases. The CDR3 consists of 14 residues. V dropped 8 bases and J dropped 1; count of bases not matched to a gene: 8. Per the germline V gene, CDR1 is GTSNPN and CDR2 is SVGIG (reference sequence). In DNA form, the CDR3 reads TGTGCCAAGGACAGGGGCGCCCTTAACTATGGCTACACCTTC. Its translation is CAKDRGALNYGYTF.

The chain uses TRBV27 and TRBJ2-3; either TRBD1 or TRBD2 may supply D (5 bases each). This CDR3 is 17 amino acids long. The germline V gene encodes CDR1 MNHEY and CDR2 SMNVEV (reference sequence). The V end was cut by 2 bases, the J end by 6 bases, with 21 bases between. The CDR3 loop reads CASSLRLVVGGLDTQYF. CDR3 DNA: TGTGCCAGCAGTTTAAGGCTTGTGGTTGGGGGTTTGGATACGCAGTATTTT.

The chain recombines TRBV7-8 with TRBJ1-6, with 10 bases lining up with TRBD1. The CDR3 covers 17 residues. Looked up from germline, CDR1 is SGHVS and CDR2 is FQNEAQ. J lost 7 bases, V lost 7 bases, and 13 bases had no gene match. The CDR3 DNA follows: TGTGCCAGCATCGAGGATAGGCCGGGACAGGGGAATTCACCCCTCCACTTT. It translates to CASIEDRPGQGNSPLHF. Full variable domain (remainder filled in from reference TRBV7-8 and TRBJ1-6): GAGVSQSPRYKVAKRGQDVALRCDPISGHVSLFWYQQALGQGPEFLTYFQNEAQLDKSGLPSDRFFAERPEGSVSTLKIQRTQQEDSAVYLCASIEDRPGQGNSPLHFGNGTRLTVT.

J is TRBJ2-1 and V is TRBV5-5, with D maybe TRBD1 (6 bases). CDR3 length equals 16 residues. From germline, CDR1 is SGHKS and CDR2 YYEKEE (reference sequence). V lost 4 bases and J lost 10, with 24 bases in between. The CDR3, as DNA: TGTGCCAGCAGCGTTAACAGCCACCAGCTAAGGGGGGAGCAGTTCTTC. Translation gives CASSVNSHQLRGEQFF.

For the CDR3, the DNA is TGTGCCAGTAGTATAGACAGGGGAGGGAATCAGCCCCAGCATTTT. Its protein product is CASSIDRGGNQPQHF. The rearrangement uses TRBV19 and TRBJ1-5; D is possibly TRBD1 (6 bases). This CDR3 has 15 amino acids. Trimming left V 0 bases short and J 4 bases short, with 10 bases between. Germline V lookup: CDR1 LNHDA, CDR2 SQIVND (reference sequence).

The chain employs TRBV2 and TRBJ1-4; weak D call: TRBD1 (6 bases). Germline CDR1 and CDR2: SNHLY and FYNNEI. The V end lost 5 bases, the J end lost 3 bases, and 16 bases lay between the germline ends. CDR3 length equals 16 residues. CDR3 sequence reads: CASSPGGAASNEKLFF. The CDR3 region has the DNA TGTGCCAGCAGTCCTGGGGGGGCAGCCTCTAATGAAAAACTGTTTTTT.

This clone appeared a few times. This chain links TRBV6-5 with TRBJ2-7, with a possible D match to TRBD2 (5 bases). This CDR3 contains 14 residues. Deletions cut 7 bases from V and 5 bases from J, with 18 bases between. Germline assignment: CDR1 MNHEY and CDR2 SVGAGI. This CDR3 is CASIVPGMSHEQYF. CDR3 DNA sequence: TGTGCCAGCATAGTACCGGGAATGTCCCACGAGCAGTACTTC.

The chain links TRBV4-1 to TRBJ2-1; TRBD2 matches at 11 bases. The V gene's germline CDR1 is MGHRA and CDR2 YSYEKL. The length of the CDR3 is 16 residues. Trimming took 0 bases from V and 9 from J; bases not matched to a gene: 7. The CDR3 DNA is TGCGCCAGCAGCCAAGATGGGGCTAGCGGGAGGACTGAGCAGTTCTTC. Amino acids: CASSQDGASGRTEQFF.

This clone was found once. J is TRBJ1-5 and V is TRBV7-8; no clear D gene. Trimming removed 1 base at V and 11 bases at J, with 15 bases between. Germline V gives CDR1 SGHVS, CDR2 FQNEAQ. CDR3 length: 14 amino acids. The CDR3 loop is CASSLGGGSRTQHF. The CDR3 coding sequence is TGTGCCAGCAGCTTAGGAGGCGGGAGTCGGACCCAGCATTTT.

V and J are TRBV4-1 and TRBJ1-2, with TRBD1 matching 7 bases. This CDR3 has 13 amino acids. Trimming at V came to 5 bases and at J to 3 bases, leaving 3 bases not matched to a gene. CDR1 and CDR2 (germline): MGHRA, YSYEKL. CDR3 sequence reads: CASSAGTDYGYTF. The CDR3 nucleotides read TGCGCCAGCAGCGCCGGGACAGACTATGGCTACACCTTC.

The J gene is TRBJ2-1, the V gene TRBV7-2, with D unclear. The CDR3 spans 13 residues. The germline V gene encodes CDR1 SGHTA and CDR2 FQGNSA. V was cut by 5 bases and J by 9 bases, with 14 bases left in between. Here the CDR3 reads CASSPAPWREQFF. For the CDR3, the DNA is TGTGCCAGCAGCCCCGCTCCCTGGCGTGAGCAGTTCTTC. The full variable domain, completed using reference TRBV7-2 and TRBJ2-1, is GAGVSQSPSNKVTEKGKDVELRCDPISGHTALYWYRQSLGQGLEFLIYFQGNSAPDKSGLPSDRFSAERTGGSVSTLTIQRTQQEDSAVYLCASSPAPWREQFFGPGTRLTVL.

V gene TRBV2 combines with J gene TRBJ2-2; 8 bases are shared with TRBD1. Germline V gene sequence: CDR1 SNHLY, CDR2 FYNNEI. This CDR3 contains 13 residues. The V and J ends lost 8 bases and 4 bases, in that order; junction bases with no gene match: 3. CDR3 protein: CASATGVTGELFF. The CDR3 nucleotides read TGTGCCAGCGCGACAGGGGTCACCGGGGAGCTGTTTTTT.

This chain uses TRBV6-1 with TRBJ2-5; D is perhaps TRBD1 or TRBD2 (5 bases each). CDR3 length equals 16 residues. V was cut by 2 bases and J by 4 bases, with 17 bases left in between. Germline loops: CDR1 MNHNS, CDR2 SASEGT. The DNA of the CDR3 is TGTGCCAGCAGTGAATGGGCAGGGAGCCGCGGAGAGACCCAGTACTTC. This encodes CASSEWAGSRGETQYF.

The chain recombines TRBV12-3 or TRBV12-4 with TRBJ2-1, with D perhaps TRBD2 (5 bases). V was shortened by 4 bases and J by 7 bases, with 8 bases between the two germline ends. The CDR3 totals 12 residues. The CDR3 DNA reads TGTGCCAGCAGTTCCCTAGCAAATGAGCAGTTCTTC. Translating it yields CASSSLANEQFF.

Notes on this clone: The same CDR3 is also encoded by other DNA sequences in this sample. The CDR3 loop is CASSLGGYGYTF. In DNA form, the CDR3 reads TGTGCCAGCAGCTTAGGCGGGTATGGCTACACCTTC. This chain connects TRBV7-9 to TRBJ1-2; D is ambiguous. Per the germline V gene, CDR1 is SEHNR and CDR2 is FQNEAQ (reference sequence). V was cut by 1 base and J by 5 bases, with 5 bases left in between. The CDR3 runs to 12 residues.

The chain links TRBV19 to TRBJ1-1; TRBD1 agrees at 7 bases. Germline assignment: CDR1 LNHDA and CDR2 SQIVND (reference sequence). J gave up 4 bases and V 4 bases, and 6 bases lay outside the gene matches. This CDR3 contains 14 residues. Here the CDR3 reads CASSTTGAGTEAFF. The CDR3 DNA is TGTGCCAGTAGTACCACAGGGGCAGGCACTGAAGCTTTCTTT.

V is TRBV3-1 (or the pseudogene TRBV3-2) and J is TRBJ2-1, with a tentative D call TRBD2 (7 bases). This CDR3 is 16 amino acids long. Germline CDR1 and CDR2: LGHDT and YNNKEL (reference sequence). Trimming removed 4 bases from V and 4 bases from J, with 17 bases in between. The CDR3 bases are TGTGCCAGCAGCCGCGAAGGGGGGAGGGTTTACAATGAGCAGTTCTTC. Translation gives CASSREGGRVYNEQFF.

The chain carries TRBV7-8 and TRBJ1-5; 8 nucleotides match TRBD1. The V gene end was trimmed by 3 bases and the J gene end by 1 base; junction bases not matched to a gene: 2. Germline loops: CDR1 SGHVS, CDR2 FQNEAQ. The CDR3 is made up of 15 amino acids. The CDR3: CASSLWTGSNQPQHF. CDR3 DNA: TGTGCCAGCAGCTTGTGGACAGGGAGCAATCAGCCCCAGCATTTT.

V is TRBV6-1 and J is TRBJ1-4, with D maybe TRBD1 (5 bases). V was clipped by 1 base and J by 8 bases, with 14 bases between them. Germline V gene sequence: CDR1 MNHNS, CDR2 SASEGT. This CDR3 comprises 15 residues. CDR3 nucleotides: TGTGCCAGCAGTGAAGTTAGACAGCTGGTGGAAAAACTGTTTTTT. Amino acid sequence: CASSEVRQLVEKLFF.

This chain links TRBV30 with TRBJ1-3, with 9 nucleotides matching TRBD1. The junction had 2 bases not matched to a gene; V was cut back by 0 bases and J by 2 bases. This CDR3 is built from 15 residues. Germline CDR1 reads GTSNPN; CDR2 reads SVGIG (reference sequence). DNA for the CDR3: TGTGCCTGGAGTGTAAACAGGGGGCCTGGAAACACCATATATTTT. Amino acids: CAWSVNRGPGNTIYF.

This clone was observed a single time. Written as DNA, the CDR3 is TGTGCCAGCAGTTTCATGACAGGGTCGAACACTGAAGCTTTCTTT. It codes for CASSFMTGSNTEAFF. V is TRBV5-4 and J is TRBJ1-1; TRBD1 matches 7 bases. V shed 5 bases, J shed 1 base, and the junction held 8 bases outside the gene matches. This CDR3 contains 15 residues. CDR1 and CDR2 from the germline V gene are SGHNT and YYREEE (reference sequence).

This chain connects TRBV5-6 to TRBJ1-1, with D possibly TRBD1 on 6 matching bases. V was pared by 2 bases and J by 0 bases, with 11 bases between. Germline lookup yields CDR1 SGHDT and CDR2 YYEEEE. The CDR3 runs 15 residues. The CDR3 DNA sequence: TGTGCCAGCAGCTTTCAGGGGAGGATGAACACTGAAGCTTTCTTT. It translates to CASSFQGRMNTEAFF.

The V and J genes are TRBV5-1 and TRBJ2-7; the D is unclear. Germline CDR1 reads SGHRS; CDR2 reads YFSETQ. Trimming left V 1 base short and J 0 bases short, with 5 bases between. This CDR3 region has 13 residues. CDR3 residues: CASSLLISYEQYF. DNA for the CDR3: TGCGCCAGCAGCTTGTTGATCTCCTACGAGCAGTACTTC.

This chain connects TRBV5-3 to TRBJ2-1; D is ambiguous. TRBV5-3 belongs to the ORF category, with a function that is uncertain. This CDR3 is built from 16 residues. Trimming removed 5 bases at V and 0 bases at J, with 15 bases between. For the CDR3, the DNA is TGTGCCAGAAGTCCAAGTTTCGTGATCTCCTACAATGAGCAGTTCTTC. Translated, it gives CARSPSFVISYNEQFF.